The 26 T cell receptor beta chains below come from one sample, sequenced in a study of cytomegalovirus exposure and HLA in healthy donors. The PCR was carried out with 60 Vbeta primers and 13 Jbeta primers. Sequencing was performed with immunoSEQ multiplex PCR; in TCRdb, only in-frame clones are kept and a portion is missing. This sample has 150,000 to 200,000 clones, with 60% to 80% found just once. Source material: PBMCs. The receptors were gathered from a man aged 45-65 years in good health and CMV-seropositive.

The chain uses TRBV2 and TRBJ1-4; D uncertain. This CDR3 region has 18 residues. The germline V gene has CDR1 SNHLY and CDR2 FYNNEI. Trimming took 6 bases from V and 0 from J, leaving 20 bases between them. The CDR3 coding sequence is TGTGCCAGCAGGATGAACCCGGGATACACCTCAACTAATGAAAAACTGTTTTTT. It codes for CASRMNPGYTSTNEKLFF.

The chain joins TRBV7-7 to TRBJ2-2; D not resolved. Germline assignment: CDR1 SSHAT and CDR2 FNYEAQ (reference sequence). Deletions cut 4 bases from V and 6 bases from J, with 9 bases between. CDR3 size: 13 residues. CDR3 sequence reads: CASSSGSPGELFF. DNA for the CDR3: TGTGCCAGCAGCTCCGGGTCCCCCGGGGAGCTGTTTTTT.

This chain joins TRBV2 and TRBJ1-1; 8 nucleotides agree with TRBD1. Germline V gene lookup returns CDR1 SNHLY and CDR2 FYNNEI. V was clipped by 5 bases and J by 8 bases; unmatched bases: 4. The CDR3 spans 12 residues. The CDR3 loop reads CASSQDRVEAFF. DNA for the CDR3: TGTGCCAGCAGTCAGGACAGGGTGGAAGCTTTCTTT.

The rearrangement joins TRBV6-1 to TRBJ2-5, with 7 bases fitting TRBD2. Germline-derived CDR1 and CDR2 are MNHNS and SASEGT. This CDR3 comprises 16 residues. V shed 0 bases, J shed 0 bases, and the junction held 4 bases outside the gene matches. The CDR3: CASSEAWTRYQETQYF. CDR3 coding DNA: TGTGCCAGCAGTGAAGCCTGGACTAGATACCAAGAGACCCAGTACTTC.

This chain uses TRBV29-1 with TRBJ2-1, with D unresolved. This CDR3 contains 13 residues. The germline V and J ends were trimmed by 4 bases and 4 bases, with 11 bases remaining between them. From germline, CDR1 is SQVTM and CDR2 ANQGSEA. CDR3 DNA sequence: TGCAGCGTTGGCGAAGCTCTTTACAATGAGCAGTTCTTC. Amino acids: CSVGEALYNEQFF.

This sequence joins TRBV14 and TRBJ2-7, with D maybe TRBD1 (6 bases). The V gene lost 0 bases and the J gene lost 6 bases, with 12 bases spanning the gap. Looked up from germline, CDR1 is SGHDN and CDR2 is FVKESK. The CDR3 runs 14 residues. CDR3 sequence (DNA): TGTGCCAGCAGCCAAGATTGGAGGACAGCCGAGCAGTACTTC. This encodes CASSQDWRTAEQYF. The entire variable domain, with the rest obtained from reference TRBV14 and TRBJ2-7, is as follows: EAGVTQFPSHSVIEKGQTVTLRCDPISGHDNLYWYRRVMGKEIKFLLHFVKESKQDESGMPNNRFLAERTGGTYSTLKVQPAELEDSGVYFCASSQDWRTAEQYFGPGTRLTVT.

V and J are TRBV9 and TRBJ1-2; TRBD1 is a possible D gene (6 bases). The V gene's germline CDR1 is SGDLS and CDR2 YYNGEE. The CDR3 length is 15 residues. Trimming took 4 bases from V and 8 from J, leaving 21 bases between them. CDR3 DNA: TGTGCCAGCAGCCCCGGGCAGACAGGATCGACGGGCTACACCTTC. Translated, it gives CASSPGQTGSTGYTF.

The CDR3 is CASILNTRNEKLFF. CDR3 bases: TGTGCCAGCATTCTTAACACCCGAAATGAAAAACTGTTTTTT. The rearrangement links TRBV2 to TRBJ1-4; D is uncertain. Germline V gene data show CDR1 as SNHLY and CDR2 as FYNNEI. Trimming removed 7 bases from V and 5 bases from J, with 14 bases in between. The CDR3 is 14 amino acids. Based on the CDR3 plus reference TRBV2 and TRBJ1-4, the full variable domain is EPEVTQTPSHQVTQMGQEVILRCVPISNHLYFYWYRQILGQKVEFLVSFYNNEISEKSEIFDDQFSVERPDGSNFTLKIRSTKLEDSAMYFCASILNTRNEKLFFGSGTQLSVL.

The chain has TRBV6-1 and TRBJ2-1; TRBD1 agrees at 9 bases. The CDR3 covers 15 residues. Germline loops: CDR1 MNHNS, CDR2 SASEGT. V shed 6 bases, J shed 5 bases, and the junction held 8 bases outside the gene matches. The CDR3 region is CASRLLGTGNNEQFF. In nucleotides, the CDR3 is TGTGCCAGCAGACTACTGGGGACAGGGAACAATGAGCAGTTCTTC.

This clone was seen a few times. The gene calls are TRBV7-2 and TRBJ2-1; 8 bases line up with TRBD2. The CDR3 covers 15 residues. V shed 2 bases and J 9 bases; nucleotides not matched to a gene: 9. Germline-derived CDR1 and CDR2 are SGHTA and FQGNSA. The CDR3 coding sequence is TGTGCCAGCAGCTTAACCCAGGGACTAGTAACTGAGCAGTTCTTC. This codes for CASSLTQGLVTEQFF.

Here the CDR3 reads CAWSPLGGTRYF. The CDR3 region has the DNA TGTGCCTGGAGTCCCCTAGGGGGTACGCGGTACTTC. The gene calls are TRBV30 and TRBJ2-5; D is perhaps TRBD1 (6 bases). Germline CDR1 reads GTSNPN; CDR2 reads SVGIG (reference sequence). The CDR3 loop spans 12 amino acids. Trimming removed 2 bases from V and 13 bases from J, with 17 bases in between.

J is TRBJ2-1 and V is TRBV5-4; the D is unclear. This CDR3 contains 12 residues. Deletions cut 1 base from V and 7 bases from J, with 6 bases between. CDR1 and CDR2 (germline): SGHNT, YYREEE (reference sequence). CDR3 in amino acids: CASSLKTNEQFF. The CDR3 DNA is TGTGCCAGCAGCTTGAAGACTAATGAGCAGTTCTTC.

This chain connects TRBV4-1 to TRBJ1-6; a possible D gene is TRBD1 (5 bases). V lost 2 bases and J 7 bases, leaving 12 bases between the germline ends. The CDR3 is 15 amino acids. Germline V gene lookup returns CDR1 MGHRA and CDR2 YSYEKL. CDR3 coding DNA: TGCGCCAGCAGCCAAACCGGGACTTTGAATTCACCCCTCCACTTT. The encoded protein is CASSQTGTLNSPLHF.

The chain's CDR3 is CASSSGTSTDTQYF. DNA of the CDR3: TGTGCCAGTAGTTCCGGGACTAGTACAGATACGCAGTATTTT. The rearrangement joins TRBV19 to TRBJ2-3, with 8 bases matching TRBD2. With 5 bases clipped from V and 3 bases from J, the junction kept 4 bases outside the gene matches. Germline V gene data show CDR1 as LNHDA and CDR2 as SQIVND (reference sequence). The CDR3 loop spans 14 amino acids.

The genes are TRBV19 and TRBJ1-4; TRBD1 matches 8 bases. In germline, CDR1 is LNHDA, CDR2 SQIVND (reference sequence). The CDR3 is 16 residues long. V dropped 3 bases and J dropped 4; count of bases not matched to a gene: 7. As DNA, the CDR3 is TGTGCCAGTAGTATCACCGGGACAGGTCTTAATGAAAAACTGTTTTTT. Protein: CASSITGTGLNEKLFF.

This chain links TRBV9 with TRBJ2-2; no clear D. CDR1 is SGDLS, CDR2 YYNGEE, per germline. The CDR3 is made up of 12 amino acids. V was shortened by 0 bases and J by 7 bases, with 4 bases between the two germline ends. Written as DNA, the CDR3 is TGTGCCAGCAGCGTAGCTCTCGGGGAGCTGTTTTTT. Translated: CASSVALGELFF.

In its sample, this clone was seen a few times. This sequence joins TRBV19 and TRBJ2-3, with D hard to call. Deletions cut 4 bases from V and 1 base from J, with 12 bases between. Germline-derived CDR1 and CDR2 are LNHDA and SQIVND (reference sequence). The CDR3 is made up of 15 amino acids. CDR3 sequence reads: CASSSTKWGTDTQYF. CDR3 sequence (DNA): TGTGCCAGTAGTAGCACTAAGTGGGGCACAGATACGCAGTATTTT.

This rearrangement joins TRBV5-6 to TRBJ2-7, with 10 bases aligning to TRBD1. V lost 4 bases and J lost 5; bases outside the gene matches: 6. The CDR3 sequence is 14 residues long. The germline gives CDR1 SGHDT, CDR2 YYEEEE. CDR3 coding DNA: TGTGCCAGCAGCCCCGGGACAGGGGCGGACGAGCAGTACGTC. Amino acid sequence: CASSPGTGADEQYV.

The chain joins TRBV7-9 to TRBJ2-1; TRBD2 might be the D (5 bases). The germline gives CDR1 SEHNR, CDR2 FQNEAQ (reference sequence). Deletions cut 2 bases from V and 9 bases from J, with 8 bases between. The CDR3 covers 12 residues. Here the CDR3 reads CASSLLAGEQFF. The CDR3 nucleotides are TGTGCCAGCAGCTTACTAGCAGGTGAGCAGTTCTTC.

V is TRBV14 and J is TRBJ2-1, with 7 nucleotides matching TRBD2. J lost 8 bases, V lost 4 bases, and 8 bases had no gene match. CDR1 is SGHDN, CDR2 FVKESK, per germline. This CDR3 comprises 14 residues. For the CDR3, the DNA is TGTGCCAGCAGCCGGACGGGGGGAGGGGATGAGCAGTTCTTC. Encoded protein: CASSRTGGGDEQFF.

This chain joins TRBV15 and TRBJ1-5; D ambiguous. The CDR3 loop spans 15 amino acids. CDR1 LNHNV and CDR2 YYDKDF come from the germline V gene (reference sequence). Between the trimmed V and J ends, which lost 0 bases and 6 bases, there was a span of 12 bases. The DNA of the CDR3 is TGTGCCACCAGCAGAGATTTGGGCGTGGGTCAGCCCCAGCATTTT. Translated: CATSRDLGVGQPQHF.

The CDR3 here is CASSSGQATGNTIYF. Written as DNA, the CDR3 is TGCGCCAGCAGCTCCGGACAGGCTACTGGAAACACCATATATTTT. The chain couples TRBV5-1 to TRBJ1-3; TRBD1 matches at 7 bases. The germline gives CDR1 SGHRS, CDR2 YFSETQ. This CDR3 is 15 amino acids long. V dropped 3 bases and J dropped 2; count of bases not matched to a gene: 5.

The chain recombines TRBV7-9 with TRBJ1-2; TRBD1 might be the D (6 bases). CDR3 length equals 15 residues. Germline V lookup: CDR1 SEHNR, CDR2 FQNEAQ (reference sequence). V lost 5 bases, J lost 2 bases, and 15 bases lay in between. CDR3 region: CASSQTPGVNYGYTF. CDR3 in DNA: TGTGCCAGCAGCCAGACACCAGGGGTGAACTATGGCTACACCTTC.

This chain uses TRBV30 with TRBJ2-5; D is possibly TRBD2 (5 bases). The CDR3 has 16 amino acids. CDR1 is GTSNPN, CDR2 SVGIG, per germline (reference sequence). V dropped 1 base and J dropped 7 bases, with 22 bases sitting between them. CDR3 in amino acids: CAWSEGRVVAMGTQYF. The CDR3 nucleotides are TGTGCCTGGAGTGAAGGAAGGGTGGTAGCGATGGGGACCCAGTACTTC.

This chain connects TRBV19 to TRBJ1-1; no clear D gene. Germline V CDR1 and CDR2: LNHDA, SQIVND (reference sequence). Trimming took 5 bases from V and 3 from J, leaving 13 bases between them. The CDR3 sequence is 14 residues long. CDR3 coding DNA: TGTGCCAGTAGTCCGGTGGTCTCCCACACTGAAGCTTTCTTT. Translating it yields CASSPVVSHTEAFF.

The J gene is TRBJ2-1, the V gene TRBV2; TRBD2 matches at 7 bases. After removal of 4 bases from V and 1 base from J, the junction contained 7 bases not matched to a gene. The V gene's germline CDR1 is SNHLY and CDR2 FYNNEI. The CDR3 is 16 amino acids. The CDR3 region has the DNA TGTGCCAGCAGTGTAGGCGGGGGACTATCCTACAATGAGCAGTTCTTC. This codes for CASSVGGGLSYNEQFF.